Each of the 15 T cell receptor beta chains below was sequenced from the same sample in a study of blood T cell repertoires in COVID-19. Clones were sequenced by immunoSEQ multiplex PCR, and TCRdb holds only the in-frame ones, with some missing. This sample has 140,000 to 150,000 clones, with 70% to 90% found just once. Sequences were obtained from peripheral blood. Receptors were obtained from a man aged 55 to 70 with active or convalescent COVID-19.

The chain has TRBV19 and TRBJ2-3; TRBD1 matches 7 bases. CDR3 length: 15 residues. The V segment lost 6 bases and the J segment 6 bases; nucleotides outside the gene matches: 12. Per germline, CDR1 LNHDA and CDR2 SQIVND (reference sequence). The CDR3 coding sequence is TGTGCCAGTAGCCGGGTAGAGGGGGCGTGGGATACGCAGTATTTT. It codes for CASSRVEGAWDTQYF.

The chain couples TRBV12-3 or TRBV12-4 to TRBJ1-2, with a weak D call TRBD1 (5 bases). This CDR3 is 13 amino acids long. V lost 6 bases to trimming and J lost 8 bases, with 16 bases between them. CDR3 nucleotides: TGTGCCAGCAGCCTACGGGACGGAGGGGGCTACACCTTC. Amino acid sequence: CASSLRDGGGYTF.

The chain combines TRBV23-1 with TRBJ1-5; possibly TRBD1 for D (5 bases). TRBV23-1 is an ORF, with its function uncertain. Deletions cut 4 bases from V and 5 bases from J, with 15 bases between. This CDR3 is built from 15 residues. Here the CDR3 reads CASSRPRRDDQPQHF. In DNA form, the CDR3 reads TGCGCCAGCAGTCGTCCCAGGAGGGACGATCAGCCCCAGCATTTT.

This chain uses TRBV24-1 with TRBJ1-2; D may be TRBD1 (5 bases). The CDR3 runs 17 residues. V was cut by 4 bases and J by 3 bases, with 20 bases left in between. Germline V gene lookup returns CDR1 KGHDR and CDR2 SFDVKD. The CDR3 spells CATSERVGLGGDYGYTF. The CDR3 DNA follows: TGTGCCACCAGTGAACGGGTTGGATTGGGGGGGGACTATGGCTACACCTTC.

This chain joins TRBV15 and TRBJ2-1; TRBD2 agrees at 11 bases. The V segment lost 0 bases and the J segment 8 bases; nucleotides outside the gene matches: 6. This CDR3 is built from 16 residues. Germline V CDR1 and CDR2: LNHNV, YYDKDF (reference sequence). The CDR3 sequence: CATSRDYSGRAHEQFF. The CDR3 DNA reads as TGTGCCACCAGCAGAGATTATAGCGGGAGGGCGCATGAGCAGTTCTTC. Full variable domain (rest looked up from reference TRBV15 and TRBJ2-1): DAMVIQNPRYQVTQFGKPVTLSCSQTLNHNVMYWYQQKSSQAPKLLFHYYDKDFNNEADTPDNFQSRRPNTSFCFLDIRSPGLGDTAMYLCATSRDYSGRAHEQFFGPGTRLTVL.

This clone has only a few counts. The chain uses TRBV12-3 or TRBV12-4 and TRBJ2-7; D gene unclear. This CDR3 is built from 13 residues. The ends were cut back, 7 bases at V and 7 bases at J, with 17 bases in the middle. The CDR3 spells CASTRQGLLEQYF. CDR3 sequence (DNA): TGTGCCAGCACCAGGCAAGGCCTCCTTGAGCAGTACTTC.

This clone was observed many times. The chain links TRBV6-2 or TRBV6-3 to TRBJ1-5; no clear D gene. This CDR3 comprises 14 residues. Germline CDR1 is MNHEY and CDR2 is SVGEGT. V was cut by 6 bases and J by 7 bases, with 16 bases left in between. The CDR3 spells CASSQWLGPQPQHF. The CDR3 DNA reads TGTGCCAGCAGCCAGTGGTTGGGCCCCCAGCCCCAGCATTTT.

This sequence joins TRBV27 and TRBJ1-4; D is ambiguous. Trimming removed 5 bases at V and 5 bases at J, with 15 bases between. Germline V gene lookup returns CDR1 MNHEY and CDR2 SMNVEV (reference sequence). The CDR3 consists of 15 residues. The CDR3 region has the DNA TGTGCCAGCAGTCCTCGACTCAGAATAAATGAAAAACTGTTTTTT. Amino acid sequence: CASSPRLRINEKLFF.

This chain links TRBV28 with TRBJ2-7; 9 nucleotides align to TRBD2. Trimming took 4 bases from V and 2 from J; bases not matched to a gene: 6. Germline-derived CDR1 and CDR2 are MDHEN and SYDVKM. The CDR3 contains 15 residues. In DNA, the CDR3 is TGTGCCAGCAGTTCCCCGGGACTAGCAACCTACGAGCAGTACTTC. It codes for CASSSPGLATYEQYF.

The CDR3 sequence is CASSVVGVANSPLHF. The CDR3 bases are TGTGCCAGCAGCGTAGTAGGGGTCGCCAATTCACCCCTCCACTTT. The J gene is TRBJ1-6, the V gene TRBV9; TRBD1 is a possible D gene (5 bases). V was shortened by 0 bases and J by 7 bases, with 11 bases between the two germline ends. The CDR3 is 15 residues long. Germline V gene sequence: CDR1 SGDLS, CDR2 YYNGEE. Full variable domain (remainder filled in from reference TRBV9 and TRBJ1-6): DSGVTQTPKHLITATGQRVTLRCSPRSGDLSVYWYQQSLDQGLQFLIQYYNGEERAKGNILERFSAQQFPDLHSELNLSSLELGDSALYFCASSVVGVANSPLHFGNGTRLTVT.

The rearrangement joins TRBV5-5 to TRBJ2-7, with 8 bases lining up with TRBD2. CDR3 length equals 15 residues. CDR1 and CDR2 (germline): SGHKS, YYEKEE (reference sequence). Trimming cost V 4 bases and J 1 base; bases outside gene matches: 7. The CDR3 protein is CASSRGVAGSYEQYF. CDR3 bases: TGTGCCAGCAGCCGGGGGGTAGCGGGATCCTACGAGCAGTACTTC.

This clone ranks as large (0.1 to 1%). The V call is TRBV4-3, the J call TRBJ2-7; possibly TRBD1 for D (5 bases). This CDR3 has 16 amino acids. Trimming removed 1 base at V and 3 bases at J, with 16 bases between. CDR1 is LGHNA and CDR2 is YSLEER in the germline V gene. The CDR3 DNA reads TGCGCCAGCAGCCAAGCCAGGGTGGGTACCTTCTACGAGCAGTACTTC. Its translation: CASSQARVGTFYEQYF.

CDR3 coding DNA: TGTGCCAGCATTACGGGACTAGCGGGAAATGAGCAGTTCTTC. Its protein is CASITGLAGNEQFF. This sequence joins TRBV2 and TRBJ2-1; TRBD2 matches 13 bases. This CDR3 region has 14 residues. Trimming at V came to 7 bases and at J to 7 bases, leaving 4 bases not matched to a gene. CDR1 and CDR2 from the germline V gene are SNHLY and FYNNEI. Filled out from reference TRBV2 and TRBJ2-1, the complete variable domain reads EPEVTQTPSHQVTQMGQEVILRCVPISNHLYFYWYRQILGQKVEFLVSFYNNEISEKSEIFDDQFSVERPDGSNFTLKIRSTKLEDSAMYFCASITGLAGNEQFFGPGTRLTVL.

The rearrangement uses TRBV11-2 and TRBJ2-7; 8 positions match TRBD1. V was clipped by 4 bases and J by 6 bases; unmatched bases: 5. The CDR3 has 13 amino acids. Germline CDR1 reads SGHAT; CDR2 reads FQNNGV. CDR3 sequence: CASSSDRVGEQYF. The CDR3 DNA sequence: TGTGCCAGCAGCTCGGACAGGGTCGGCGAGCAGTACTTC.

Here the CDR3 reads CASSFGTSGRAETQYF. The CDR3 DNA is TGTGCCAGCAGCTTCGGGACTAGCGGGAGGGCCGAGACCCAGTACTTC. The chain employs TRBV6-6 and TRBJ2-5, with 16 nucleotides matching TRBD2. The CDR3 totals 16 residues. Germline V gene sequence: CDR1 MNHNY, CDR2 SVGAGI (reference sequence). After removal of 6 bases from V and 5 bases from J, the junction contained 6 bases not matched to a gene.